The 27 T cell receptor delta chains below all came from one sample that was sequenced in a study of Vδ1+ human thymocytes. Study conclusions and caveats: Thymic TRG and TRD repertoires appeared highly polyclonal.

Their recognized antigens are unknown. The template was reverse-transcribed extracted RNA. CDR3 amplicons came from multiplex PCR with pooled V-gene forward and constant-region reverse primers. TCRdb redid clone calling on the multiplex PCR reads using CATT. This table holds 70,000 to 90,000 delta-chain clones, roughly a third found once. Sequenced input: Vdelta1+ gamma-delta thymocytes from the thymus. Subset specified: FACS-sorted CD3+ TCRalphabeta- TCRVdelta1+ TCRVdelta2- thymocytes. Receptors originate from a boy in the first two years of life who had congenital heart surgery.

This sequence joins TRDV1 and TRDJ1; 9 nucleotides match TRDD3. There are 20 residues in the CDR3. V dropped 0 bases and J dropped 3; count of bases not matched to a gene: 17. Germline V gives CDR1 TSWWSYY, CDR2 QGS. CDR3 coding DNA: TGTGCTCTTGGGGAACTGGGCCCGCGTGGTGGGGGATATTCATCCGATAAACTCATCTTT. Residues: CALGELGPRGGGYSSDKLIF.

This clone was counted only a few times. The chain joins TRDV1 to TRDJ1; 10 bases are shared with TRDD3. V lost 0 bases, J lost 1 base, and 14 bases stayed unmatched. The CDR3 length is 20 residues. The germline V gene encodes CDR1 TSWWSYY and CDR2 QGS. The CDR3 here is CALGELIYPLLGDCTDKLIF. The CDR3 region has the DNA TGTGCTCTTGGGGAACTCATCTACCCGTTACTGGGGGATTGCACCGATAAACTCATCTTT.

This sequence joins TRDV1 and TRDJ1; weak D call: TRDD2 (8 bases). Germline V CDR1 and CDR2: TSWWSYY, QGS. V was clipped by 2 bases and J by 1 base, with 35 bases between them. The CDR3 consists of 23 residues. The CDR3 DNA reads as TGTGCTCTTGGGGAAGGTGTCGGGCTTCCTACTAGCTGGGGGTTCGTGGGCACCGATAAACTCATCTTT. It codes for CALGEGVGLPTSWGFVGTDKLIF.

This rearrangement joins TRDV1 to TRDJ1, with 9 bases identical to TRDD3. The V gene's germline CDR1 is TSWWSYY and CDR2 QGS. V shed 2 bases, J shed 2 bases, and the junction held 15 bases outside the gene matches. The length of the CDR3 is 19 residues. In DNA, the CDR3 is TGTGCTCTTGGGGAAGGAGCTACAGGGGATACGGGGTTAACCGATAAACTCATCTTT. Protein sequence: CALGEGATGDTGLTDKLIF.

This clone was observed a handful of times. The chain has TRDV1 and TRDJ1; 8 nucleotides line up with TRDD3. Unmatched junction bases numbered 13, after V lost 4 bases and J lost 0 bases. The CDR3 is made up of 18 amino acids. CDR1 and CDR2 from the germline V gene are TSWWSYY and QGS. This chain's CDR3 is CALGGLRDGGFYTDKLIF. The CDR3 nucleotides are TGTGCTCTTGGGGGACTTCGTGATGGGGGATTTTACACCGATAAACTCATCTTT.

The chain carries TRDV1 and TRDJ1; 7 nucleotides line up with TRDD3. Germline loops: CDR1 TSWWSYY, CDR2 QGS. This CDR3 is 19 amino acids long. J lost 0 bases, V lost 0 bases, and 13 bases had no gene match. In nucleotides, the CDR3 is TGTGCTCTTGGGGAACTATACGGTGGATACGTCCAGTACACCGATAAACTCATCTTT. It translates to CALGELYGGYVQYTDKLIF.

This chain joins TRDV1 and TRDJ1, with TRDD2 matching over 7 bases. Germline CDR1 reads TSWWSYY; CDR2 reads QGS. The J segment lost 2 bases and the V segment lost 4 bases, leaving 28 bases of the junction unmatched. The CDR3 runs to 22 residues. CDR3 residues: CALGVRRGFLPWVAEGTDKLIF. In DNA, the CDR3 is TGTGCTCTTGGGGTCCGAAGGGGGTTCCTACCATGGGTGGCGGAGGGTACCGATAAACTCATCTTT.

A few counts support this clone. The rearrangement joins TRDV1 to TRDJ1, with 12 positions matching TRDD3. The CDR3 loop spans 21 amino acids. J was trimmed by 7 bases and V by 3 bases; bases with no gene match: 24. Germline V gives CDR1 TSWWSYY, CDR2 QGS. CDR3 nucleotide sequence: TGTGCTCTTGGGGACGGCCTTCCCAGAAAGACTTCTGGGGGATACGCGGGTAAACTCATCTTT. Translating it yields CALGDGLPRKTSGGYAGKLIF.

This clone has more than one count but fewer than ten. This rearrangement joins TRDV2 to TRDJ1; no reliable D call. The CDR3 contains 17 residues. Germline V gene data show CDR1 as GEAIGNYY and CDR2 as EKD. Trimming stripped 0 bases from V and 1 base from J, with 17 bases between. CDR3 in DNA: TGTGCCTGTGACACCCAACCGGTACTGAGGGCCACCGATAAACTCATCTTT. This sequence encodes CACDTQPVLRATDKLIF.

This clone was seen a few times. The V call is TRDV1, the J call TRDJ1; 8 nucleotides match TRDD3. The junction had 20 bases not matched to a gene; V was cut back by 1 base and J by 1 base. The germline CDR1 and CDR2 sequences are TSWWSYY and QGS. The CDR3 is 21 amino acids. The CDR3 DNA follows: TGTGCTCTTGGGGAACGAACCACAAGGGGGATATACGGGATGGGCACCGATAAACTCATCTTT. Amino acid sequence: CALGERTTRGIYGMGTDKLIF.

Worth noting for this clone: The junction differs from germline at one of its ends, possibly a read error. The rearrangement links TRDV1 to TRDJ1; a possible D gene is TRDD3 (5 bases). Germline CDR1 is TSWWSYY and CDR2 is QGS. The CDR3 consists of 13 residues. CDR3 sequence: CARGETCTDKLIF. In DNA form, the CDR3 reads TGTGCTCGTGGGGAGACCTGCACCGATAAACTCATCTTT.

This clone was observed a few times. This chain uses TRDV1 with TRDJ1; a possible D gene is TRDD3 (6 bases). Germline CDR1 TSWWSYY, CDR2 QGS. V shed 3 bases and J shed 0 bases, with 20 bases lying between them. The CDR3 extends over 18 amino acids. The CDR3 loop reads CALGDRRCTGDNTDKLIF. In nucleotides, the CDR3 is TGTGCTCTTGGGGACCGACGGTGTACGGGGGACAACACCGATAAACTCATCTTT.

This clone was observed a few times. Other nucleotide sequences in the sample specify the same CDR3. J is TRDJ1 and V is TRDV2; the D is unclear. V was clipped by 8 bases and J by 0 bases, with 6 bases between them. Germline loops: CDR1 GEAIGNYY, CDR2 EKD. The CDR3 totals 11 residues. The DNA of the CDR3 is TGTGCCTACTTCAACACCGATAAACTCATCTTT. This codes for CAYFNTDKLIF.

J is TRDJ1 and V is TRDV1, with 8 bases identical to TRDD3. Germline V gene data show CDR1 as TSWWSYY and CDR2 as QGS. This CDR3 has 20 residues. J was trimmed by 0 bases and V by 0 bases; bases with no gene match: 15. In DNA form, the CDR3 reads TGTGCTCTTGGGGAACTTACCTACGCCCTGGGGGACCCATACACCGATAAACTCATCTTT. This translates into CALGELTYALGDPYTDKLIF.

On this clone: Other nucleotide sequences from this sample produce the same CDR3. The gene calls are TRDV1 and TRDJ1; a possible D gene is TRDD3 (5 bases). The CDR3 runs to 17 residues. The germline gives CDR1 TSWWSYY, CDR2 QGS. V lost 4 bases to trimming and J lost 1 base, with 19 bases between them. The CDR3 nucleotides are TGTGCTCTTGGGGCACTCCCGGTGGGATGGGCCACCGATAAACTCATCTTT. This translates into CALGALPVGWATDKLIF.

This clone was picked up a small number of times. The V gene is TRDV1, the J gene TRDJ1, with 9 bases matching TRDD2. V shed 3 bases and J 0 bases; nucleotides not matched to a gene: 14. Per the germline V gene, CDR1 is TSWWSYY and CDR2 is QGS. This CDR3 is built from 19 residues. CDR3 in amino acids: CALGELLPTVRGYTDKLIF. The CDR3 nucleotides read TGTGCTCTTGGGGAGCTCCTTCCTACCGTTAGGGGCTACACCGATAAACTCATCTTT.

This clone was detected a few times. The gene calls are TRDV1 and TRDJ1; D might be TRDD3 (6 bases). Trimming pared 6 bases from V and 4 bases from J, leaving 18 bases between. The CDR3 is 15 amino acids. Germline-derived CDR1 and CDR2 are TSWWSYY and QGS. This CDR3 is CALGDLLLGVDKLIF. The DNA of the CDR3 is TGTGCTCTTGGAGACCTTTTACTGGGAGTCGATAAACTCATCTTT.

This clone was counted a few times. This chain connects TRDV1 to TRDJ1, with D tentatively TRDD3 (6 bases). Germline V lookup: CDR1 TSWWSYY, CDR2 QGS. The CDR3 consists of 16 residues. The V gene lost 3 bases and the J gene lost 0 bases, with 14 bases spanning the gap. The CDR3 DNA is TGTGCTCTTGGGGAGTGTACTGGGATGTACACCGATAAACTCATCTTT. It translates to CALGECTGMYTDKLIF.

The chain is built from TRDV1 and TRDJ1; the D gene is possibly TRDD3 (6 bases). There are 22 residues in the CDR3. The V end was cut by 1 base, the J end by 0 bases, with 30 bases between. Looked up from germline, CDR1 is TSWWSYY and CDR2 is QGS. For the CDR3, the DNA is TGTGCTCTTGGGGAACATTCTAGAGGGGGACACCGACAATCACCCTACACCGATAAACTCATCTTT. Amino acid sequence: CALGEHSRGGHRQSPYTDKLIF.

A few counts support this clone. The sample carries other DNA sequences with the same CDR3. The chain recombines TRDV1 with TRDJ1, with 8 positions matching TRDD3. The germline gives CDR1 TSWWSYY, CDR2 QGS. This CDR3 is built from 17 residues. With V trimmed by 2 bases and J by 0 bases, 8 bases remained unmatched. CDR3 protein: CALGETLGVLYTDKLIF. DNA of the CDR3: TGTGCTCTTGGGGAAACACTGGGGGTCCTGTACACCGATAAACTCATCTTT.

For this clone: The same CDR3 can be traced to other DNA sequences in this sample. V gene TRDV1 combines with J gene TRDJ1, with a tentative D call TRDD3 (6 bases). CDR3 length: 18 residues. Between the trimmed V and J ends, which lost 2 bases and 0 bases, there was a span of 19 bases. Germline loops: CDR1 TSWWSYY, CDR2 QGS. For the CDR3, the DNA is TGTGCTCTTGGGGAATCGCCAGGTCCGGGGATTAACACCGATAAACTCATCTTT. Translating it yields CALGESPGPGINTDKLIF.

This clone was counted only a few times. J is TRDJ1 and V is TRDV1; either TRDD2 or TRDD3 may supply D (6 bases each). CDR3 length equals 25 residues. The ends were cut back, 0 bases at V and 0 bases at J, with 38 bases in the middle. CDR1 and CDR2 (germline): TSWWSYY, QGS. Here the CDR3 DNA reads TGTGCTCTTGGGGAACTAGACCCGCCGCCTTCCACGCGAATACCATCTGGGGAGTACACCGATAAACTCATCTTT. Protein product: CALGELDPPPSTRIPSGEYTDKLIF.

The J gene is TRDJ1, the V gene TRDV1; TRDD3 matches 9 bases. V trimming: 7 bases; J trimming: 1 base; junction bases outside the gene matches: 13. The CDR3 sequence is 17 residues long. Looked up from germline, CDR1 is TSWWSYY and CDR2 is QGS. CDR3 in DNA: TGTGCTCTTGCCCCCATGGGGATACGGGCGGTCACCGATAAACTCATCTTT. Translating gives CALAPMGIRAVTDKLIF.

This clone was seen a handful of times. The chain links TRDV1 to TRDJ1; 8 nucleotides line up with TRDD3. CDR1 is TSWWSYY, CDR2 QGS, per germline. The V gene end was trimmed by 5 bases and the J gene end by 0 bases; junction bases not matched to a gene: 17. The CDR3 covers 19 residues. The CDR3 loop reads CALGNFRERGWGNTDKLIF. CDR3 nucleotide sequence: TGTGCTCTTGGGAACTTTCGGGAGCGGGGCTGGGGGAACACCGATAAACTCATCTTT.

The genes are TRDV1 and TRDJ1, with 10 bases fitting TRDD3. Germline V gives CDR1 TSWWSYY, CDR2 QGS. Losses at the gene ends were 0 bases for V and 3 bases for J; bases not matched to a gene: 16. This CDR3 has 20 amino acids. The CDR3 sequence is CALGELSTPRGIRFADKLIF. Written as DNA, the CDR3 is TGTGCTCTTGGGGAACTAAGCACTCCCCGGGGGATACGGTTCGCCGATAAACTCATCTTT.

This clone was counted a few times. The chain combines TRDV1 with TRDJ1; 10 nucleotides agree with TRDD3. CDR1 and CDR2 from the germline V gene are TSWWSYY and QGS. With V trimmed by 0 bases and J by 0 bases, 22 bases remained unmatched. CDR3 length: 23 amino acids. The CDR3 is CALGELVLEPTGGCPTYTDKLIF. DNA of the CDR3: TGTGCTCTTGGGGAACTAGTTTTAGAGCCCACTGGGGGATGCCCAACTTACACCGATAAACTCATCTTT.

The J gene is TRDJ1, the V gene TRDV1; D gene ambiguous. V was pared by 0 bases and J by 0 bases, with 26 bases between. Germline CDR1 reads TSWWSYY; CDR2 reads QGS. The CDR3 runs to 21 residues. Written as DNA, the CDR3 is TGTGCTCTTGGGGAACTAAGGCCCTCTTACAGGAACCCGACGTACACCGATAAACTCATCTTT. Its protein is CALGELRPSYRNPTYTDKLIF.